The clone carrying this TCR beta chain showed up many times. Antigen: not known. Attachment of unique molecular identifiers was made to individual cDNA molecules. TCRdb passed the 5' RACE reads through MiXCR, listing each CDR3 protein once. The sample holds approximately 49,000 distinct CDR3 sequences; roughly 12% are singletons and the top ten take over 7.5%. The sample is drawn from a study of early T cells in non-severe SARS-CoV-2 infection. For the study at large: Chains from this unsorted whole-blood bulk RNA could not be paired.

Study-wide points: Lookups in VDJdb leaned toward anti-spike CD8 responses and missed private and CD4 specificities.

The germline V gene has CDR1 SGHTA and CDR2 FQGNSA. This CDR3 is 16 amino acids long. V was shortened by 5 bases and J by 2 bases, with 17 bases between the two germline ends. This rearrangement joins TRBV7-2 to TRBJ2-3, with D possibly TRBD2 on 6 matching bases. Input material: whole blood. The source of this sequence is an adult who was a healthcare worker with PCR-confirmed SARS-CoV-2 infection or an uninfected control (not recorded which). The CDR3 loop reads CASSRLGGGYTDTQYF. As DNA, the CDR3 is TGTGCCAGCAGCCGGCTGGGGGGAGGATACACAGATACGCAGTATTTT.